These T cell receptor beta chains were read from a single sample in a study of beta chain features in type 1 diabetes. Sequenced by immunoSEQ multiplex PCR; TCRdb stores in-frame clones only, minus some. The table includes some 270,000 clones, roughly 8% detected once. The sample was central memory CD4+ T cells from blood. The receptors derive from a woman between 18 and 29 years old in good health. Each CDR3 is given with its conserved first and last residue. D genes are given only for firm matches. Only some rows state a clone size, as once, few, many or a class for expanded clones.

CDR3,DNA,size,D,V,J
CASSLSGGNTGELFF,TGTGCCAGCAGCTTATCAGGGGGCAACACCGGGGAGCTGTTTTTT,few,TRBD1,TRBV7-2,TRBJ2-2
CAWSVGLGGNTIYF,TGTGCCTGGAGTGTAGGTTTGGGAGGAAACACCATATATTTT,-,-,TRBV30,TRBJ1-3
CAIKGLAGGETQYF,TGTGCCATCAAGGGACTAGCGGGAGGTGAGACCCAGTACTTC,few,TRBD2,TRBV10-3,TRBJ2-5
CASSSQRGGTDEQFF,TGTGCCAGCAGTTCCCAACGGGGGGGTACGGATGAGCAGTTCTTC,few,TRBD2,TRBV2,TRBJ2-1
CSARDLDEQYF,TGCAGTGCTAGAGATCTGGACGAGCAGTACTTC,few,-,TRBV20-1,TRBJ2-7
CASSPGHSGTGYEQYF,TGTGCCAGCAGCCCGGGGCATAGCGGGACGGGCTACGAGCAGTACTTC,-,TRBD2,TRBV7-9,TRBJ2-7
CASSQGDRAYGYTF,TGCGCCAGCAGCCAAGGGGACAGAGCCTATGGCTACACCTTC,-,TRBD1,TRBV4-1,TRBJ1-2
CASSPDRYYGYTF,TGTGCCAGCAGCCCGGACAGATACTATGGCTACACCTTC,-,-,TRBV5-4,TRBJ1-2
CASSLVRGIVFSAQYF,TGTGCCAGCAGCTTAGTGAGGGGCATCGTATTCTCAGCGCAGTACTTC,once,-,TRBV11-2,TRBJ2-7
CASSQPPGGTILTDTQYF,TGTGCCAGCAGCCAACCCCCCGGGGGGACCATTCTCACAGATACGCAGTATTTT,-,TRBD2,TRBV4-2,TRBJ2-3
CASSRDSFSNQPQHF,TGTGCCAGCTCACGAGACAGCTTTAGCAATCAGCCCCAGCATTTT,many,-,TRBV18,TRBJ1-5
CAWSAGTGHHTF,TGTGCCTGGTCCGCCGGGACAGGGCACCACACCTTC,-,TRBD1,TRBV30,TRBJ1-2
CASMRSGANVLTF,TGTGCCAGCATGCGCTCTGGGGCCAACGTCCTGACTTTC,-,-,TRBV5-4,TRBJ2-6
CASVRGLGYTF,TGTGCCAGTGTCAGGGGGCTTGGCTACACCTTC,many,TRBD1,TRBV28,TRBJ1-2
CASRLDREYGYTF,TGTGCCAGCAGACTGGACAGGGAATACGGCTACACCTTC,-,TRBD1,TRBV6-1,TRBJ1-2
CASSLGLTDYEQYF,TGTGCCAGCAGCTTAGGACTAACGGACTACGAGCAGTACTTC,-,-,TRBV7-2,TRBJ2-7
CASSPPTSIAKNIQYF,TGTGCCAGCTCACCACCGACTTCCATAGCCAAAAACATTCAGTACTTC,-,-,TRBV18,TRBJ2-4
CASSLNTATNEKLFF,TGTGCCAGCAGCCTAAATACGGCAACTAATGAAAAACTGTTTTTT,few,-,TRBV7-9,TRBJ1-4
CASSPSGGGNTEAFF,TGTGCCAGCAGCCCTTCGGGGGGCGGAAACACTGAAGCTTTCTTT,few,-,TRBV7-3,TRBJ1-1
CAWGTGHQPQHF,TGTGCCTGGGGGACAGGGCATCAGCCCCAGCATTTT,few,TRBD1,TRBV30,TRBJ1-5